The next 18 T cell receptor beta chains were all read from a single sample in a study of CD8 T cells in Susac syndrome. RNA totalling about 0.5 to 1 ug underwent reverse transcription with random hexamers. Using its own MiXCR run on the immunoSEQ multiplex PCR reads, TCRdb lists one record per CDR3 protein. The sample includes roughly 80,000 distinct CDR3 sequences, roughly 94% of them seen just once. The sample was CD8+ T cells from PBMCs. The receptors here all came from a human donor with Susac syndrome.

This clonotype was counted only a few times. The chain couples TRBV19 to TRBJ2-7, with 7 bases that match TRBD1. The germline V gene has CDR1 LNHDA and CDR2 SQIVND (reference sequence). After removal of 6 bases from V and 6 bases from J, the junction contained 5 bases not matched to a gene. This CDR3 is 12 amino acids long. The CDR3 is CASSPDRVEQYF. CDR3 DNA sequence: TGTGCCAGTAGCCCTGACAGGGTCGAGCAGTACTTC.

The gene calls are TRBV20-1 and TRBJ2-3; a weak D match, TRBD1 (6 bases). The CDR3 sequence is 15 residues long. Germline V CDR1 and CDR2: DFQATT, SNEGSKA (reference sequence). Trimming pared 0 bases from V and 4 bases from J, leaving 14 bases between. The CDR3 sequence: CSARERQEWPDTQYF. The CDR3 nucleotides read TGCAGTGCTAGAGAGCGACAGGAATGGCCAGATACGCAGTATTTT.

The V call is TRBV14, the J call TRBJ2-1; D gene uncertain. Germline CDR1 is SGHDN and CDR2 is FVKESK. V was trimmed by 6 bases and J by 6 bases, leaving 18 bases between them. CDR3 length: 15 amino acids. Here the CDR3 DNA reads TGTGCCAGCAGACGGACGGAAGATCGGAGCAATGAGCAGTTCTTC. Translation gives CASRRTEDRSNEQFF.

This clonotype showed up just once. The chain uses TRBV19 and TRBJ2-3, with 7 bases aligning to TRBD2. The junction had 15 bases not matched to a gene; V was cut back by 5 bases and J by 4 bases. Germline lookup yields CDR1 LNHDA and CDR2 SQIVND (reference sequence). CDR3 length: 17 residues. CDR3 region: CASSLQALAEGADTQYF. CDR3 coding DNA: TGTGCCAGTAGTCTTCAAGCTCTAGCGGAAGGAGCAGATACGCAGTATTTT.

The V call is TRBV20-1, the J call TRBJ2-3, with D unclear. Germline CDR1 is DFQATT and CDR2 is SNEGSKA (reference sequence). Trimming took off 0 bases at V and 0 bases at J, with 4 bases between the two ends. The CDR3 is 13 residues long. The CDR3 protein is CSARDLSTDTQYF. The DNA for the CDR3 is TGCAGTGCTAGAGATCTTAGCACAGATACGCAGTATTTT.

This chain uses TRBV24-1 with TRBJ2-2; no clear D. The germline V gene encodes CDR1 KGHDR and CDR2 SFDVKD. There are 13 residues in the CDR3. Trimming removed 9 bases from V and 1 base from J, with 8 bases in between. For the CDR3, the DNA is TGTGCCACCTCCCACGGGAACACCGGGGAGCTGTTTTTT. Protein: CATSHGNTGELFF.

The rearrangement links TRBV4-3 to TRBJ1-1; D might be TRBD1 (6 bases). Germline-derived CDR1 and CDR2 are LGHNA and YSLEER. CDR3 length: 14 residues. Trimming took 4 bases from V and 2 from J, leaving 11 bases between them. The CDR3 DNA sequence: TGCGCCAGCAGCCGAACAGGGTCTAACACTGAAGCTTTCTTT. Residues: CASSRTGSNTEAFF.

The genes are TRBV7-9 and TRBJ2-2; D might be TRBD1 or TRBD2, each matching 7 bases. The CDR3 extends over 18 amino acids. The germline V gene has CDR1 SEHNR and CDR2 FQNEAQ (reference sequence). Trimming took 7 bases from V and 3 from J, leaving 24 bases between them. This CDR3 reads CASTDGQGGQVDTGELFF. The CDR3 DNA sequence: TGTGCCAGCACCGACGGTCAGGGGGGGCAGGTTGACACCGGGGAGCTGTTTTTT. Based on the CDR3 plus reference TRBV7-9 and TRBJ2-2, the full variable domain is DTGVSQNPRHKITKRGQNVTFRCDPISEHNRLYWYRQTLGQGPEFLTYFQNEAQLEKSRLLSDRFSAERPKGSFSTLEIQRTEQGDSAMYLCASTDGQGGQVDTGELFFGEGSRLTVL.

This chain uses TRBV20-1 with TRBJ1-5; the D gene is possibly TRBD1 (5 bases). The CDR3 runs 14 residues. Trimming cost V 6 bases and J 0 bases, with 12 bases left between them. Germline V lookup: CDR1 DFQATT, CDR2 SNEGSKA (reference sequence). The CDR3 DNA reads as TGCAGTGCCCGGGACTTCTATAGCAATCAGCCCCAGCATTTT. Its translation is CSARDFYSNQPQHF.

This CDR3 is CASSVSGADTQYF. CDR3 bases: TGTGCCAGCAGCGTTTCAGGGGCAGATACGCAGTATTTT. This chain uses TRBV9 with TRBJ2-3; perhaps TRBD1 as D (6 bases). V shed 2 bases and J shed 4 bases, with 8 bases lying between them. Germline CDR1 and CDR2: SGDLS and YYNGEE. The CDR3 has 13 amino acids.

This chain joins TRBV18 and TRBJ2-1; TRBD2 is a possible D gene (7 bases). The ends were cut back, 0 bases at V and 10 bases at J, with 25 bases in the middle. The CDR3 is 18 amino acids. CDR1 and CDR2 from the germline V gene are KGHSH and LQKENI. CDR3 amino acids: CASSPPQMGGGSRKEQFF. In DNA form, the CDR3 reads TGTGCCAGCTCACCACCCCAAATGGGGGGGGGCTCCCGTAAGGAGCAGTTCTTC.

This clonotype was seen only a few times. The chain combines TRBV29-1 with TRBJ2-7; D may be TRBD1 (5 bases). Germline V gene data show CDR1 as SQVTM and CDR2 as ANQGSEA. Trimming removed 0 bases at V and 4 bases at J, with 13 bases between. The CDR3 length is 14 residues. The CDR3 nucleotides are TGCAGCGTTGAAGATCCGGACAATCTTTACGAGCAGTACTTC. It codes for CSVEDPDNLYEQYF.

The genes are TRBV7-9 and TRBJ1-2; no clear D. The V gene lost 1 base and the J gene lost 8 bases, with 8 bases spanning the gap. Germline V gene sequence: CDR1 SEHNR, CDR2 FQNEAQ (reference sequence). CDR3 size: 12 residues. As DNA, the CDR3 is TGTGCCAGCAGCTTAGTAAGGGAAGGCTACACCTTC. Translated: CASSLVREGYTF.

V is TRBV9 and J is TRBJ2-1; TRBD2 agrees at 7 bases. Germline CDR1 reads SGDLS; CDR2 reads YYNGEE. The CDR3 runs to 16 residues. Trimming removed 4 bases from V and 5 bases from J; junction bases left unmatched: 12. The chain's CDR3 is CASSPQIRGVNNEQFF. In nucleotides, the CDR3 is TGTGCCAGCAGCCCGCAGATACGGGGGGTTAACAATGAGCAGTTCTTC.

The rearrangement uses TRBV5-1 and TRBJ2-7; D is possibly TRBD2 (5 bases). The CDR3 covers 14 residues. Germline values: CDR1 SGHRS, CDR2 YFSETQ. V was clipped by 6 bases and J by 2 bases, with 15 bases between them. The CDR3, as DNA: TGCGCCAGCAACCCTCAGGAGGCTGCCTACGAGCAGTACTTC. Its translation is CASNPQEAAYEQYF.

The chain is built from TRBV12-3 or TRBV12-4 and TRBJ1-2; the D is unclear. The CDR3 length is 16 residues. The V end was cut by 3 bases, the J end by 0 bases, with 14 bases between. CDR3 DNA sequence: TGTGCCAGCAGTTTCGGTCCGGCAGGTCCTAACTATGGCTACACCTTC. This gives the protein CASSFGPAGPNYGYTF.

The chain carries TRBV7-3 and TRBJ2-1, with TRBD2 as a possible D gene (5 bases). The germline V gene has CDR1 SGHTA and CDR2 FQGTGA. V shed 4 bases and J shed 2 bases, with 15 bases lying between them. The CDR3 is 16 residues long. The CDR3 bases are TGTGCCAGCAGCTCTAAGGGAGAGGCGACCTACAATGAGCAGTTCTTC. As protein: CASSSKGEATYNEQFF.

This chain links TRBV10-3 with TRBJ2-5; D gene uncertain. Germline CDR1 is ENHRY and CDR2 is SYGVKD. V dropped 3 bases and J dropped 3 bases, with 8 bases sitting between them. This CDR3 spans 13 amino acids. This CDR3 reads CAISEVGEETQYF. The DNA of the CDR3 is TGTGCCATCAGTGAAGTTGGAGAAGAGACCCAGTACTTC.